This paragraph covers one T cell receptor beta chain sequence. The antigen remains unidentified. The data were taken from a study of blood T cells in healthy people across ages. The study, taken as a whole, reports: Both naive CD4+ cell counts and diversity were greater in long-lived donors than in aged donors.

V lost 3 bases, J lost 11 bases, and 13 bases lay in between. The CDR3 totals 11 residues. Germline assignment: CDR1 SQVTM and CDR2 ANQGSEA. Sample-barcoded 5' priming and a J-beta primer mix drove a second PCR of about 7 to 12 cycles. TCRdb re-called the 5' RACE reads with MiXCR, one entry per CDR3 protein. Of roughly 930,000 distinct CDR3 sequences listed, under 50% are singletons. This clonotype was sampled from a man under 40 in good health. The J gene is TRBJ2-5, the V gene TRBV29-1, with unresolved D. The sequencing sample was made of blood. The CDR3 reads CSVDGRNEQYF. The CDR3 coding sequence is TGCAGCGTTGACGGTCGAAATGAGCAGTACTTC. The variable domain in full, completed from reference TRBV29-1 and TRBJ2-5, reads SAVISQKPSRDICQRGTSLTIQCQVDSQVTMMFWYRQQPGQSLTLIATANQGSEATYESGFVIDKFPISRPNLTFSTLTVSNMSPEDSSIYLCSVDGRNEQYFGPGTRLLVL.